This T cell receptor (beta chain) originates from a study of blood T cell repertoires in COVID-19. Background on the study: Samples came from the United States, Italy and Spain, spanning acute and convalescent COVID-19. PBMCs, B-cell-depleted T cells, or T cells provided the cDNA or gDNA that made up the material.

This clone has a single count. The V end lost 2 bases, the J end lost 5 bases, and 10 bases lay between the germline ends. Germline CDR1 and CDR2: MDHEN and SYDVKM. The CDR3 is made up of 14 amino acids. Original analysis: From reference gene primer amplification, estimates of nucleated cell counts were derived. Clones were sequenced by immunoSEQ multiplex PCR, and TCRdb holds only the in-frame ones, with some missing. The V and J calls and clone size are taken from that table; D and trimming were inferred from the DNA. The sample comprises approximately 110,000 clones, around 83% of which are singletons, and 2% to 2.5% rests with the top ten.

Material for sequencing was peripheral blood. The chain carries TRBV28 and TRBJ1-5; D might be TRBD1 (5 bases). The TCR was taken from a human donor in a cohort sampled during active COVID-19. The CDR3 spells CASSLLGEDQPQHF. The CDR3 bases are TGTGCCAGCAGTTTACTAGGGGAGGATCAGCCCCAGCATTTT.